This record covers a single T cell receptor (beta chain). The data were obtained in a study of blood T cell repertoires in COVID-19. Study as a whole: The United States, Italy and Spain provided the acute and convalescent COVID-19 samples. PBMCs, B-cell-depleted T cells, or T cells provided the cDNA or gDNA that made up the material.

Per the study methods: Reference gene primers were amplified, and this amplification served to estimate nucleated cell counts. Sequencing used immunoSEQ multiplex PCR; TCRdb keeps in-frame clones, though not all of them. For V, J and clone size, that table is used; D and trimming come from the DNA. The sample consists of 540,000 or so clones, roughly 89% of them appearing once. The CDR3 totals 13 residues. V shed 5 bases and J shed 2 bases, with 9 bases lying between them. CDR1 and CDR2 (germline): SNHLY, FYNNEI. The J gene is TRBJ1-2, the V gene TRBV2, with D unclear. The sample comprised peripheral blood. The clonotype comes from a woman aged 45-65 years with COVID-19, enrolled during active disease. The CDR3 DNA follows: TGTGCCAGCAGTAGAACATTGAACTATGGCTACACCTTC. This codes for CASSRTLNYGYTF.